The T cell receptor beta chain described here comes from a study of tumor-infiltrating lymphocytes in localized non-small cell lung cancer. Study results and caveats: TCR sequencing covered a subset of patients with enough tissue. Each assay used a separate piece of the same tissue. Tumors had more T cell infiltration than uninvolved lung, per TCRbeta sequencing and CD3 counts. IM1 and IM2 tumors showed no difference in T-cell fraction.

Generated by immunoSEQ multiplex PCR, the TCRdb table keeps only in-frame clones and is missing some. The repertoire holds about 21,000 clones, with approximately 80% as singletons. Looked up from germline, CDR1 is LNHDA and CDR2 is SQIVND (reference sequence). CDR3 length: 13 residues. J lost 2 bases, V lost 9 bases, and 6 bases had no gene match. Remarks on this clone: Its target is not known.

The sequence was obtained from a human donor with non-small cell lung cancer. The sequencing input was lung tumor tissue. The rearrangement joins TRBV19 to TRBJ1-2, with 7 bases lining up with TRBD1. CDR3 coding DNA: TGTGCCAGCAGGACAGGAGGGAACTATGGCTACACCTTC. It encodes CASRTGGNYGYTF. The full variable domain, completed using reference TRBV19 and TRBJ1-2, is DGGITQSPKYLFRKEGQNVTLSCEQNLNHDAMYWYRQDPGQGLRLIYYSQIVNDFQKGDIAEGYSVSREKKESFPLTVTSAQKNPTAFYLCASRTGGNYGYTFGSGTRLTVV.